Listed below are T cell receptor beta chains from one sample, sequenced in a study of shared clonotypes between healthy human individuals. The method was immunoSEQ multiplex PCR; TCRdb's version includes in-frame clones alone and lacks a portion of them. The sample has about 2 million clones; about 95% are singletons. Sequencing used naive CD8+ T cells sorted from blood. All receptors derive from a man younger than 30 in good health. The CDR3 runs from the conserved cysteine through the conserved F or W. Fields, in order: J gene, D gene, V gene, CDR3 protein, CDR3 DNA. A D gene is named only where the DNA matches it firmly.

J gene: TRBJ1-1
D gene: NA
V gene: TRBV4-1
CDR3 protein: CASSQGIETEAFF
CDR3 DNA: TGCGCCAGCAGCCAGGGCATAGAGACTGAAGCTTTCTTT

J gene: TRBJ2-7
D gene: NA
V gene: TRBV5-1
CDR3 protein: CASSLVGGNNEQYF
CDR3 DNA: TGCGCCAGCAGCTTGGTAGGGGGGAACAACGAGCAGTACTTC

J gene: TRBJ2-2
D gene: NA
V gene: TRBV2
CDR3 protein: CASSEQDTGELFF
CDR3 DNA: TGTGCCAGCAGTGAGCAGGACACCGGGGAGCTGTTTTTT

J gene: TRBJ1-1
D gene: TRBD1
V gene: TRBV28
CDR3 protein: CASSLSIDRGEAFF
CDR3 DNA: TGTGCCAGCAGTTTATCGATAGACAGGGGTGAAGCTTTCTTT

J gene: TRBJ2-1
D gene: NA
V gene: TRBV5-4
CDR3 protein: CASSFSVNEQFF
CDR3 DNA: TGTGCCAGCAGCTTCTCTGTCAATGAGCAGTTCTTC

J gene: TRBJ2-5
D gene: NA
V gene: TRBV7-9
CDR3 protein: CASSPRTDQETQYF
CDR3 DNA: TGTGCCAGCAGCCCAAGGACAGACCAAGAGACCCAGTACTTC

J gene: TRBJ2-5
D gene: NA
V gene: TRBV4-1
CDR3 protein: CASSQEPGQETQYF
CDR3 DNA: TGCGCCAGCAGCCAAGAACCCGGCCAAGAGACCCAGTACTTC

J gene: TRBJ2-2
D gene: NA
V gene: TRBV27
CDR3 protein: CASSSNRELFF
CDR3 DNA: TGTGCCAGCAGCTCCAATCGGGAGCTGTTTTTT

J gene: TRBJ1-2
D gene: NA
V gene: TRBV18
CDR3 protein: CASSEGEENYGYTF
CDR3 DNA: TGTGCCAGCTCTGAGGGGGAGGAGAACTATGGCTACACCTTC

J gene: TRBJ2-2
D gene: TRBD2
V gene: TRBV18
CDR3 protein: CASSPPGLAGGTGELFF
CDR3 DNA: TGTGCCAGCTCACCACCGGGACTAGCGGGAGGAACCGGGGAGCTGTTTTTT

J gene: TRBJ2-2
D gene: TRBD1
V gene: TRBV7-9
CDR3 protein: CASTDRENTGELFF
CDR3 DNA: TGTGCCAGCACCGACAGGGAGAACACCGGGGAGCTGTTTTTT

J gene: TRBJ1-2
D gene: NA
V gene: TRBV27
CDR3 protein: CASSLPGDYGYTF
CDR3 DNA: TGTGCCAGCAGTTTACCCGGGGACTATGGCTACACCTTC

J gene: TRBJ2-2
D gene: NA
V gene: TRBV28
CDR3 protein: CASSAELFF
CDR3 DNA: TGTGCCAGCAGTGCGGAGCTGTTTTTT

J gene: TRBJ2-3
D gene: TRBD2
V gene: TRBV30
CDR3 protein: CAWSVRVWLADTDTQYF
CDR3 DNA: TGTGCCTGGAGTGTACGAGTGTGGCTAGCGGATACAGATACGCAGTATTTT

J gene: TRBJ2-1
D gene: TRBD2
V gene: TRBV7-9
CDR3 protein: CASSPGLAGDHEQFF
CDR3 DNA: TGTGCCAGCAGCCCCGGACTAGCGGGAGACCATGAGCAGTTCTTC

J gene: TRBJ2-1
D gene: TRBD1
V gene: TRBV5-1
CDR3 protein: CASSFRTGGTVGEQFF
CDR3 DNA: TGCGCCAGCAGCTTTCGGACAGGGGGCACCGTAGGTGAGCAGTTCTTC

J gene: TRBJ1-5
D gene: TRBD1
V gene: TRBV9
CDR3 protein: CASSVGTGSKQPQHF
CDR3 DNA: TGTGCCAGCAGCGTCGGGACAGGGAGTAAACAGCCCCAGCATTTT

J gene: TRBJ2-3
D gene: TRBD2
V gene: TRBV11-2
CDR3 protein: CASSPVAGGSDTQYF
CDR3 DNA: TGTGCCAGCAGCCCAGTAGCGGGGGGGTCAGATACGCAGTATTTT